This T cell receptor beta chain comes out of a study of CD8+ T cells in alopecia areata. Study information: Tofacitinib administration persisted for 6 to 18 months, succeeded by 6 months off drug. Study findings and constraints: TCR sharing was clearer in mice than between patients, perhaps partly owing to patient HLA diversity.

The authors extracted RNA and reverse transcribed it into cDNA as the sequencing template. Sequencing was performed with immunoSEQ multiplex PCR; in TCRdb, only in-frame clones are kept and a portion is missing. The sample holds about 180,000 clones, approximately 49% seen once. Comment on this clone: The antigen remains undetermined. One junction end disagrees with the germline gene, perhaps due to a read error.

There are 17 residues in the CDR3. The germline V gene encodes CDR1 PRHDT and CDR2 FYEKMQ (reference sequence). Stated treatment: oral pan-JAK inhibitor, 5-10 mg twice daily. The receptor was isolated from a human donor with alopecia areata. The source material was CD8+ T cells sorted from blood, sampled at week 52, from a patient treated with tofacitinib. The chain couples TRBV13 to TRBJ2-5, with a tentative D call TRBD2 (8 bases). The chain's CDR3 is CASSPGGLGGPQETRYF. The CDR3 DNA reads as TGTGCCAGCAGCCCAGGGGGACTAGGGGGACCTCAAGAGACCCGGTACTTC.